Sequencing of this T cell receptor beta chain was carried out in a study of beta chain features in type 1 diabetes. Every bit of the isolated RNA underwent reverse transcription, so sequencing read expressed TCRB transcripts. Using immunoSEQ multiplex PCR, the repertoire was profiled, and TCRdb retains in-frame clones only, with some absent. Seen here are roughly 400,000 clones, around 15% observed once, and the top ten hold under 0.02%. The J segment lost 3 bases and the V segment lost 5 bases, leaving 9 bases of the junction unmatched. CDR1 is MNHNS, CDR2 SASEGT, per germline. The CDR3 length is 15 residues.

Sequenced input: naive CD4+ T cells from blood. The gene calls are TRBV6-1 and TRBJ1-1; TRBD1 matches 7 bases. The sequence was obtained from a woman under 30 in good health. The CDR3 nucleotides are TGTGCCAGCAGTTCTGGCGGACAGGCTTACACTGAAGCTTTCTTT. Protein product: CASSSGGQAYTEAFF.